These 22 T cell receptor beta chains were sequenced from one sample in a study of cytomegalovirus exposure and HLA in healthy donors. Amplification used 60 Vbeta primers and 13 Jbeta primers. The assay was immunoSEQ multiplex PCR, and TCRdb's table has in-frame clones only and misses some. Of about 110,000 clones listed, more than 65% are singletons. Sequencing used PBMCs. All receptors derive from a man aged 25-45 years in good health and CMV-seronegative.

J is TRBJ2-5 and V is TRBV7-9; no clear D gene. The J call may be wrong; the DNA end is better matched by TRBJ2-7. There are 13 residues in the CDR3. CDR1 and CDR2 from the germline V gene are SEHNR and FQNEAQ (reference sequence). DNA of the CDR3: TGTGCCAGCAGCTTAGGAGATTTCTACGAGCAGTACTTC. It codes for CASSLGDFYEQYF.

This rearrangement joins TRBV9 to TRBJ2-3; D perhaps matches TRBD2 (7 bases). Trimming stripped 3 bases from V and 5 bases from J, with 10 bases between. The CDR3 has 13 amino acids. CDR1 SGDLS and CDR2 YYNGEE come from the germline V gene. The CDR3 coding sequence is TGTGCCAGCAGCGAGGGGGGGGAAGATACGCAGTATTTT. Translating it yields CASSEGGEDTQYF. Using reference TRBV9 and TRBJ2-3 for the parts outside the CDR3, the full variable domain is DSGVTQTPKHLITATGQRVTLRCSPRSGDLSVYWYQQSLDQGLQFLIQYYNGEERAKGNILERFSAQQFPDLHSELNLSSLELGDSALYFCASSEGGEDTQYFGPGTRLTVL.

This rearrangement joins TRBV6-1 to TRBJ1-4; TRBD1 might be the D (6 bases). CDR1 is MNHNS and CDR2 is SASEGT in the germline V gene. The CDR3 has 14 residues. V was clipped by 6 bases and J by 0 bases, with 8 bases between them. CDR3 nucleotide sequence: TGTGCCAGCAGAAGGACAGCAACTAATGAAAAACTGTTTTTT. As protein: CASRRTATNEKLFF.

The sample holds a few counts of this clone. The CDR3 protein is CASSFGLPGAPDTQYF. CDR3 nucleotide sequence: TGTGCCAGCAGCTTTGGTCTGCCGGGAGCCCCAGATACGCAGTATTTT. This chain links TRBV11-3 with TRBJ2-3, with D perhaps matching TRBD2 (6 bases). V lost 3 bases and J lost 4, with 17 bases in between. The CDR3 is made up of 16 amino acids. Germline CDR1 and CDR2: SGHNT and YENEEA.

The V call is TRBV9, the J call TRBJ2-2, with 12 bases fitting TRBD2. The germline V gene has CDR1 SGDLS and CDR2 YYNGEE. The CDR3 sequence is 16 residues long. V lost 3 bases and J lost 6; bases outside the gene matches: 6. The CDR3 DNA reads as TGTGCCAGCAGCGCAGGACTAGCGGGATTTGCCGGGGAGCTGTTTTTT. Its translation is CASSAGLAGFAGELFF. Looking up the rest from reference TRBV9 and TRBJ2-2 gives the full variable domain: DSGVTQTPKHLITATGQRVTLRCSPRSGDLSVYWYQQSLDQGLQFLIQYYNGEERAKGNILERFSAQQFPDLHSELNLSSLELGDSALYFCASSAGLAGFAGELFFGEGSRLTVL.

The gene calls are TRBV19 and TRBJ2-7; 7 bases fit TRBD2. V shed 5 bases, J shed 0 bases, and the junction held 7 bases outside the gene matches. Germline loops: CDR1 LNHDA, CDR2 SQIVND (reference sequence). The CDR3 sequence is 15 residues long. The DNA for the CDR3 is TGTGCCAGTAGTCGACTAGCAGTAGGCTCCTACGAGCAGTACTTC. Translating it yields CASSRLAVGSYEQYF.

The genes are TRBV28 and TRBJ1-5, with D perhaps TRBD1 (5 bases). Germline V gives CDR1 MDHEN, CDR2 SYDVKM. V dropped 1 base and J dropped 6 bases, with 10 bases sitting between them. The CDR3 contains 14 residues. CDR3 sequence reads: CASSLSGKSQPQHF. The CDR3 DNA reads TGTGCCAGCAGTTTATCAGGGAAGAGTCAGCCCCAGCATTTT.

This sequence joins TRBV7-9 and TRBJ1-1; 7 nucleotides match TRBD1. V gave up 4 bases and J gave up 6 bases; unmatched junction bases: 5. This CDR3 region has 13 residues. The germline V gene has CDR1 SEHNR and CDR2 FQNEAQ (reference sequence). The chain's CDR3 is CASSSDRNSEAFF. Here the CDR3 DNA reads TGTGCCAGCAGCTCGGACAGGAATTCTGAAGCTTTCTTT.

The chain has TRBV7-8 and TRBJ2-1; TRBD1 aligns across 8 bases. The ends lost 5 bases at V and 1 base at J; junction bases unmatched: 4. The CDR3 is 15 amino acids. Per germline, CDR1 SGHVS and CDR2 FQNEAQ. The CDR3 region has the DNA TGTGCCAGCAGCCGCGGACAGGGTTCCTACAATGAGCAGTTCTTC. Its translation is CASSRGQGSYNEQFF.

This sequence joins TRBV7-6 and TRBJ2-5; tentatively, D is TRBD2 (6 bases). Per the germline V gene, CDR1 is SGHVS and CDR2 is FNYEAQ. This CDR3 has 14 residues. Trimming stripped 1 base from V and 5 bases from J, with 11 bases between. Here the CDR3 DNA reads TGTGCCAGCAGCTTAGATCCGCGGGGTGAGACCCAGTACTTC. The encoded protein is CASSLDPRGETQYF.

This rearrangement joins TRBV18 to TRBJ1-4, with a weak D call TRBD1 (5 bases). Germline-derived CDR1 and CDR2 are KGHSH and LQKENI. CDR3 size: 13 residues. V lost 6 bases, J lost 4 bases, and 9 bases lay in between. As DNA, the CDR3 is TGTGCCAGCTCGGGGACTCTTAATGAAAAACTGTTTTTT. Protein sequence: CASSGTLNEKLFF.

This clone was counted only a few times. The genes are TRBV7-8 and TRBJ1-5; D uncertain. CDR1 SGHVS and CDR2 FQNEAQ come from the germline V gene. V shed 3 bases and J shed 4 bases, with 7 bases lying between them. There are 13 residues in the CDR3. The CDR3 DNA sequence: TGTGCCAGCAGCTTGCAGGAAAATCAGCCCCAGCATTTT. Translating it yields CASSLQENQPQHF.

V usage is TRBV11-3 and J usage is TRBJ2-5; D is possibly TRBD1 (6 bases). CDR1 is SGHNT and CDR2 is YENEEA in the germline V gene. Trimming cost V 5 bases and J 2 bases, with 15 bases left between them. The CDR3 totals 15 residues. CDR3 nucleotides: TGTGCCAGCAGCACCAGCCCCGGGACACAAGAGACCCAGTACTTC. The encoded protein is CASSTSPGTQETQYF.

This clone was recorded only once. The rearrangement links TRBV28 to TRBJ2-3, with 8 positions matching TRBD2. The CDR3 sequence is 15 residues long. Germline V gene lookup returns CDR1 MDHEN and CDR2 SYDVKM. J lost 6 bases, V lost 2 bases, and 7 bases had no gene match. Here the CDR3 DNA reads TGTGCCAGCAGTTTAGGGGCGGGAGGTTCCGATACGCAGTATTTT. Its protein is CASSLGAGGSDTQYF.

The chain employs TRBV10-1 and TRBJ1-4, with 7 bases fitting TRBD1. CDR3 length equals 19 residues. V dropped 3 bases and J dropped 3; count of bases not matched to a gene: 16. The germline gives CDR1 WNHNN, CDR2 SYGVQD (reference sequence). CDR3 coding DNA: TGCGCCAGCAGTGAACCGGGACAGCGTTCCAGCGGACCTAATGAAAAACTGTTTTTT. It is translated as CASSEPGQRSSGPNEKLFF.

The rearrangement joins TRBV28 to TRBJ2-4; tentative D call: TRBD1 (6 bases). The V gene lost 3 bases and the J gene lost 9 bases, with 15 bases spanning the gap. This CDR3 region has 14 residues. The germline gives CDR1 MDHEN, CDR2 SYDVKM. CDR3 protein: CASSLAGAGGIQYF. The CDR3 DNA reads TGTGCCAGCAGTTTGGCAGGGGCTGGAGGCATTCAGTACTTC.

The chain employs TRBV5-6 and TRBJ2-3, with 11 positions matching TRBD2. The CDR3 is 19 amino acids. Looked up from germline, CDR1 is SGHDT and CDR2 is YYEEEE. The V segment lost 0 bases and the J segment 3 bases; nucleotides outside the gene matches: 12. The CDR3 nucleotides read TGTGCCAGCAGCTTGGGCGGACTACTAGCGGGAGATGTAACAGATACGCAGTATTTT. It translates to CASSLGGLLAGDVTDTQYF.

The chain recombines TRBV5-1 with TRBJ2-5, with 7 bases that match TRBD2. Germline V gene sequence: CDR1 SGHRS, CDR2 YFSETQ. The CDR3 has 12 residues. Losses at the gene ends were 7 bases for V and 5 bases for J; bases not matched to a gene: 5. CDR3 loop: CASGRDRETQYF. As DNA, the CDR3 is TGCGCCAGCGGGAGGGACCGGGAGACCCAGTACTTC.

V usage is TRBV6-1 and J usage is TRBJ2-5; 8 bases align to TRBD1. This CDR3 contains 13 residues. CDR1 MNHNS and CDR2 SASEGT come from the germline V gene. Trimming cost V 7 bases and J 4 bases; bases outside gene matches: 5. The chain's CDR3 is CASNTGGVETQYF. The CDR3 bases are TGTGCCAGCAACACAGGGGGTGTAGAGACCCAGTACTTC.

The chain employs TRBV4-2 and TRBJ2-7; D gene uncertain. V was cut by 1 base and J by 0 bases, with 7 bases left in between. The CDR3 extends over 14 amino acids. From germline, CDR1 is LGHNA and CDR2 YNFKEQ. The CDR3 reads CASSQAASSYEQYF. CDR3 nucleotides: TGTGCCAGCAGCCAAGCAGCGAGCTCCTACGAGCAGTACTTC.

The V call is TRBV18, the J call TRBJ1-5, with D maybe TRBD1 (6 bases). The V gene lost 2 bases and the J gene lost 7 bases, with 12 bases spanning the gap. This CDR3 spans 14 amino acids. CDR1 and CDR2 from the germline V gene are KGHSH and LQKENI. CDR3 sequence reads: CASSPAGRGQPQHF. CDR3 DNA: TGTGCCAGCTCACCAGCAGGGAGGGGGCAGCCCCAGCATTTT.

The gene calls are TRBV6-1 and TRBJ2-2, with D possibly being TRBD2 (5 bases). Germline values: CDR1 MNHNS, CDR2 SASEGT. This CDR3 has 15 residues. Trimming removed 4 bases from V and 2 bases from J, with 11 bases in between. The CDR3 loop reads CASSVERANTGELFF. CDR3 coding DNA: TGTGCCAGCAGTGTTGAGAGGGCCAACACCGGGGAGCTGTTTTTT.